This is a list of T cell receptor beta chains from one sample in a study of CD8+ T cells in alopecia areata. The repertoire was sequenced with immunoSEQ multiplex PCR; TCRdb's copy has only in-frame clones and lacks some. This sample has about 250,000 clones, with roughly 60% found just once. Specimen: CD4+ T cells sorted from blood, collected around week 54, from a patient treated with tofacitinib. The receptors were gathered from a human donor with alopecia areata. CDR3s include the opening cysteine and the closing phenylalanine or tryptophan. Fields, in order: clone size, J gene, D gene, V gene, CDR3 DNA, CDR3 protein. D genes are given only for firm matches. Rows may omit the clone size; those that give it use once, few, many or a size class.

>once|TRBJ2-5|NA|TRBV25-1
TGTGCCAGTTCCTTTAGTGGGGAGACCCAGTACTTC
CASSFSGETQYF
>NA|TRBJ1-1|TRBD1|TRBV30
TGTGCCTGGAGTGAACAGGGGATCACTGAAGCTTTCTTT
CAWSEQGITEAFF
>NA|TRBJ2-1|TRBD2|TRBV5-1
TGCGCCAGCAGCTTGGTTGGTAGCGGGGTAAACAATGAGCAGTTCTTC
CASSLVGSGVNNEQFF
>NA|TRBJ1-1|NA|TRBV30
TGTGCCTGGAGTGAGGAATTCTGGGGGAACACTGAAGCTTTCTTT
CAWSEEFWGNTEAFF
>NA|TRBJ2-1|NA|TRBV29-1
TGCAGCTTCAGGGTCTCCTACAATGAGCAGTTCTTC
CSFRVSYNEQFF
>once|TRBJ2-7|TRBD1|TRBV5-8
TGTGCCAGCAGCATATTCTCCGGGACAGGGAACGAGCAGTACTTC
CASSIFSGTGNEQYF
>NA|TRBJ2-5|NA|TRBV15
TGTGCCACCAGCAGAGTTACGGGCCTCGCGGGAGAGACCCAGTACTTC
CATSRVTGLAGETQYF
>NA|TRBJ2-6|NA|TRBV7-3
TGTGCCAGCAGCTCTACTAAAGGAGTATCTGGGGCCAACGTCCTGACTTTC
CASSSTKGVSGANVLTF
>NA|TRBJ1-5|NA|TRBV30
TGTGCCTGGAGCCTTGGGTACAATCAGCCCCAGCATTTT
CAWSLGYNQPQHF
>NA|TRBJ1-1|TRBD1|TRBV29-1
TGCAGCGTGAGACAGGGGGCTGAGGCTTTCTTT
CSVRQGAEAFF
>NA|TRBJ2-3|NA|TRBV7-8
TGTGCCAGCAGCTTGGAGGGGTACCGCACAGATACGCAGTATTTT
CASSLEGYRTDTQYF
>NA|TRBJ2-5|NA|TRBV2
TGTGCCAGCAGTGGGGGCCTACCTGAGACCCAGTACTTC
CASSGGLPETQYF
>NA|TRBJ1-1|TRBD1|TRBV29-1
TGCAGCGCTGTTCCGACTGGACAGGGGCTGAACACTGAAGCTTTCTTT
CSAVPTGQGLNTEAFF
>NA|TRBJ2-1|NA|TRBV11-1
TGTGCCAGCAGCCCGGACGTGGGGCTCATAGACAATGAGCAGTTCTTC
CASSPDVGLIDNEQFF
>NA|TRBJ2-5|TRBD1|TRBV30
TGTGCCTGGAGGCACCCAGACAGGGGCCACGAGACCCAGTACTTC
CAWRHPDRGHETQYF
>NA|TRBJ1-4|NA|TRBV6-5
TGTGCCAGCAGCCCAAGACGTGGCCATGAAAAACTGTTTTTT
CASSPRRGHEKLFF
>NA|TRBJ2-7|NA|TRBV5-6
TGTGCCAGCAGCTTGTTCCGGTACGAGCAGTACTTC
CASSLFRYEQYF
>NA|TRBJ1-5|TRBD1|TRBV27
TGTGCCAGCAGTACAAGACAGGGGTTCAATCAGCCCCAGCATTTT
CASSTRQGFNQPQHF
>NA|TRBJ1-1|NA|TRBV5-6
TGTGCCAGCAGCTTGGGAGTTCGGAGGGGTTTGAGTGAAGCTTTCTTT
CASSLGVRRGLSEAFF
>NA|TRBJ2-5|NA|TRBV4-1
TGCGCCAGCAGCCAAGCCAGGGGCGAGACCCAGTACTTC
CASSQARGETQYF
>NA|TRBJ2-7|TRBD1|TRBV7-7
TGTGCTAGCAGTCGGGACAGGGGTGACGAGCAGTACTTC
CASSRDRGDEQYF
>many|TRBJ2-4|NA|TRBV21-1
TGTGCCAGCAGCAAAGAGAGCAGGGCTCTAGCCAAAAACATTCAGTACTTC
CASSKESRALAKNIQYF
>NA|TRBJ2-1|NA|TRBV18
TGTGCCAGCTCACCAATAGGGGCCTACAATGAGCAGTTCTTC
CASSPIGAYNEQFF
>NA|TRBJ2-7|NA|TRBV14
TGTGCCAGCAGCCCCACCACCGAGCAGTACTTC
CASSPTTEQYF
>NA|TRBJ2-1|NA|TRBV29-1
TGCAGCGTTGACCCGTGGGGCTCCTACAATGAGCAGTTCTTC
CSVDPWGSYNEQFF
>NA|TRBJ2-2|NA|TRBV13
TGTGCCAGCAGCTTACGAAGTCGAACCGGGGAGCTGTTTTTT
CASSLRSRTGELFF
>few|TRBJ1-4|TRBD1|TRBV5-1
TGCGCCAGCAGCCGGGACAGGGATAATGAAAAACTGTTTTTT
CASSRDRDNEKLFF
>NA|TRBJ2-3|TRBD1|TRBV6-5
TGTGCCAGCAGTGGACAGGGGGTTGTCGCAGATACGCAGTATTTT
CASSGQGVVADTQYF
>NA|TRBJ2-5|NA|TRBV7-9
TGTGCCATATCGAGGTACCAAGAGACCCAGTACTTC
CAISRYQETQYF
>NA|TRBJ2-5|NA|TRBV20-1
TGCAGTGTGGGGACACCAGAGACCCAGTACTTC
CSVGTPETQYF
>NA|TRBJ1-1|TRBD1|TRBV4-1
TGCGCCAGCAGCCTCGGACAGGTCCTGAACACTGAAGCTTTCTTT
CASSLGQVLNTEAFF
>many|TRBJ2-7|NA|TRBV5-4
TGTGCCAGCAGCCGGGGATCCCAGGACGAGCAGTACTTC
CASSRGSQDEQYF
>NA|TRBJ2-2|NA|TRBV2
TGTGCCAGCACTCCCACTACGAACACCGGGGAGCTGTTTTTT
CASTPTTNTGELFF
>NA|TRBJ2-2|NA|TRBV2
TGTGCCAGGCGGTTAGAGGTCGGGGAGCTGTTTTTT
CARRLEVGELFF
>NA|TRBJ2-1|TRBD1|TRBV7-2
TGTGCCAGCAGCTCCCACCAGGGGGTGATATACAATGAGCAGTTCTTC
CASSSHQGVIYNEQFF
>once|TRBJ1-1|NA|TRBV14
TGTGCCAGCAGCCAGGGTTATAACACTGAAGCTTTCTTT
CASSQGYNTEAFF
>NA|TRBJ2-3|TRBD2|TRBV5-4
TGTGCCAGCAGCTTGAGTTCTAGCGGAGGAGATACGCAGTATTTT
CASSLSSSGGDTQYF
>NA|TRBJ2-7|NA|TRBV15
TGTGCCACCAGCCTATTAGGGGCAGGGGAGTTCTACGAGCAGTACTTC
CATSLLGAGEFYEQYF
>NA|TRBJ2-3|NA|TRBV29-1
TGCAGCGTTTATGCGGATACGCAGTATTTT
CSVYADTQYF
>few|TRBJ2-3|NA|TRBV29-1
TGCAGCGCAACAAGAGGTCTCCACACAGATACGCAGTATTTT
CSATRGLHTDTQYF
>NA|TRBJ2-7|NA|TRBV5-4
TGTGCCAGCAGCTTCGCGCCGCGCTACGAGCAGTACTTC
CASSFAPRYEQYF
>NA|TRBJ2-5|NA|TRBV15
TGTGCCACCAGCAGAGCCCAAGAGACCCAGTACTTC
CATSRAQETQYF
>NA|TRBJ2-2|NA|TRBV7-3
TGTGCCAGCAGCCCCAATGGGAACACCGGGGAGCTGTTTTTT
CASSPNGNTGELFF
>NA|TRBJ2-7|NA|TRBV5-1
TGCGCCAGCAGCTTGAGACCCTCGCGCAACGAGCAGTACTTC
CASSLRPSRNEQYF
>few|TRBJ2-5|TRBD1|TRBV29-1
TGCAGCGAGCTGACAGGGGTGCAGACCCAGTACTTC
CSELTGVQTQYF
>once|TRBJ2-7|NA|TRBV9
TGTGCCAGCAGCGTAGGGACTTCCTACGAGCAGTACTTC
CASSVGTSYEQYF
>few|TRBJ2-5|TRBD2|TRBV12-5
TGTGCTAGTGGTTTGGCCCAAGGGGGACTAGCGGGCGAAGAGACCCAGTACTTC
CASGLAQGGLAGEETQYF
>NA|TRBJ2-7|NA|TRBV5-6
TGTGCCAGCAGCCTATTCCCCACATCCGAGCAGTACTTC
CASSLFPTSEQYF
>NA|TRBJ2-3|NA|TRBV5-1
TGCGCCAGCAGCTTGCTCGGGGAAGGCACAGATACGCAGTATTTT
CASSLLGEGTDTQYF
>few|TRBJ2-3|NA|TRBV7-2
TGTGCCAGCAGCTCCCCTTACCAACTAGTAACGGGAACAGATACGCAGTATTTT
CASSSPYQLVTGTDTQYF
>NA|TRBJ1-4|NA|TRBV29-1
TGCAGCGGTACCCGGGACAATGAAAAACTGTTTTTT
CSGTRDNEKLFF
>NA|TRBJ1-1|NA|TRBV5-6
TGTGCCAGCAGCTATGTCTCCGGGGGTGACACTGAAGCTTTCTTT
CASSYVSGGDTEAFF
>few|TRBJ1-2|NA|TRBV4-2
TGTGCCAGCAGCCAAGGGGGGCTGGATGGCTACACCTTC
CASSQGGLDGYTF
>NA|TRBJ2-5|NA|TRBV15
TGTGCCACCAGCAGAGACGTCAAAACGGCCCAAGAGACCCAGTACTTC
CATSRDVKTAQETQYF
>NA|TRBJ2-7|NA|TRBV29-1
TGCAGCGTTGGGAACCAGAACGGCGAGCAGTACTTC
CSVGNQNGEQYF
>NA|TRBJ1-1|NA|TRBV29-1
TGCAGCGCCAAAATCGACCCGAACACTGAAGCTTTCTTT
CSAKIDPNTEAFF
>NA|TRBJ1-1|NA|TRBV7-9
TGTGCCAGCAGCGGCGGGACGGTCACTGAAGCTTTCTTT
CASSGGTVTEAFF